This entry concerns a single TCR beta chain. The antigen it binds to is not known. No base quality information exists; no much larger clone differs at one position. One collaborating source in Seattle enrolled patients while the patients were actively infected and followed the patients over time throughout the course of disease. The collaborating institutions used their own protocols to collect whole blood in K2EDTA tubes. Collaborator samples were shipped for TCRbeta analysis as frozen whole blood, isolated PBMCs, or DNA extracted from either sample type. The record originates from a study of blood T cell repertoires in COVID-19 (dated by TCRdb to 2020 to 2022). In the study overall: Collaborator samples came from the United States, Italy and Spain and covered acute and convalescent phases of COVID-19. The material from the prospective study consisted of cDNA or gDNA derived from T cells, B-cell-depleted T cells, or PBMCs. Deeply sampled blood TCRbeta repertoires from subjects exposed to, actively infected with, or recovered from COVID-19 were included in the dataset. The repertoires were released in a freely available public database intended as a resource for research on the immune response to SARS-CoV-2. The samples were drawn from two sources: the first 160 participants of the ongoing ImmuneRACE study, and 1,000 to 1,500 subjects contributed by 6 global collaborators. A de-identified subject ID, COVID-19 status, age in years and sex were almost always included in the sample metadata. Where available, HLA class I and class II types were obtained from metadata supplied by the sample provider rather than from assay-based typing. Study-level results and caveats: The amount of clinical and demographic metadata varied by source and participant and was provided uncurated.

The cysteine opens and the phenylalanine closes a CDR3 of 15 amino acids. Solely the CDR3 DNA is kept, with 45 bases framed from the first base. Trimming takes 6 bases from V and 9 bases from J, and the germline ends sit 21 bases apart. Looking up the germline V gene yields CDR1 MNHEY and CDR2 SVGAGI. TCRbeta CDR3 regions were amplified from genomic DNA using the immunoSEQ Assay, a bias-controlled multiplex PCR. The study's processing was this. The number of nucleated cells in each sample was estimated by amplification of reference gene primers within the assay. Sequence reads were collapsed and filtered to measure the absolute abundance of every unique TCRbeta CDR3 rearrangement. For each sample, productive Simpson clonality was calculated as the square root of Simpson's diversity index over productive rearrangements. TCRdb took this table from immuneACCESS and kept in-frame rearrangements with V and J called. Such tables lack part of the clones; where checked against another copy, unresolved V genes explain under half of the gap, and the rest is unexplained. V and J calls and clone size are copied from that table; D and trimming were computed from the DNA. The sample contains approximately 150,000 clones, roughly four fifths of them found a single time. The ten largest clones represent around 2.7% of the sample.

Sequenced input: peripheral blood. The receptor's source is a woman older than 75 with COVID-19, enrolled during active disease. The chain is assembled from TRBV6-5 and TRBJ1-3; TRBD1 might be the D gene, on 6 matching bases. Here the CDR3 is given as CASSPGHQYGSTIYF. The nucleotide sequence is TGTGCCAGCAGCCCGGGACACCAATACGGGTCCACCATATATTTT.